The rows below give T cell receptor beta chains drawn from one sample of a study of T cell responses to AZD1222 COVID-19 vaccine. The table came from immunoSEQ multiplex PCR; TCRdb's copy has only in-frame clones and leaves some out. The data show about 78,000 clones, about 82% seen once. Specimen: peripheral blood, collected on day 0 of AZD1222 vaccination. All receptors derive from an adult in good health. CDR3s include the opening cysteine and the closing phenylalanine or tryptophan. Fields, in order: CDR3 protein, clone size, V gene, CDR3 length, J gene. Expanded clones are given a class, and other clones once, few, many or no size at all.

CDR3: CSASGKTQYF
size: -
V: TRBV20-1
length: 10
J: TRBJ2-5

CDR3: CASSLLAGELFF
size: -
V: TRBV27
length: 12
J: TRBJ2-2

CDR3: CASTYTGGNNQPQHF
size: once
V: TRBV2
length: 15
J: TRBJ1-5

CDR3: CASSLPRGSYNEQFF
size: once
V: TRBV7-6
length: 15
J: TRBJ2-1

CDR3: CASSRTGNNSPLHF
size: few
V: TRBV6-2/TRBV6-3
length: 14
J: TRBJ1-6

CDR3: CAWSVGMNYGYTF
size: -
V: TRBV30
length: 13
J: TRBJ1-2

CDR3: CASSLTIPTTDTQYF
size: -
V: TRBV5-1
length: 15
J: TRBJ2-3

CDR3: CASSPGTSGEKNIQYF
size: once
V: TRBV18
length: 16
J: TRBJ2-4

CDR3: CASSQDWQGPYEQYF
size: -
V: TRBV4-3
length: 15
J: TRBJ2-7

CDR3: CASSPRGQVNYEQYF
size: -
V: TRBV7-2
length: 15
J: TRBJ2-7

CDR3: CASSGRQGRYEQYF
size: -
V: TRBV6-4
length: 14
J: TRBJ2-7